This record covers a single T cell receptor (beta chain). Its target is not known. When replicate PCRs were run on sorted subsets, they used about 220 ng DNA, about 30,000 T cell genomes. TCRdb's copy holds only in-frame clones and misses some; the assay was immunoSEQ multiplex PCR. Here the sample spans about 2 million clones, approximately 95% being singletons. Germline assignment: CDR1 SGDLS and CDR2 YYNGEE. Trimming took off 0 bases at V and 5 bases at J, with 15 bases between the two ends. This CDR3 contains 15 residues. CD8 cells regarded as naive lacked CD45RO, were positively chosen for CCR7, and omitted terminally differentiated effector memory CD45RA+ cells. The data were taken from a study of shared clonotypes between healthy human individuals. Study-wide context: The study used three CD4 naive, three CD4 memory, two CD8 naive and one CD8 memory plate per donor. Study conclusions and caveats: Rarefaction showed that sequencing of sorted subsets was incomplete (despite large depth).

Sequenced material: naive CD8+ T cells sorted from blood. The chain is built from TRBV9 and TRBJ2-7; TRBD1 is a possible D gene (6 bases). This sequence was found in a man between 18 and 35 years old in good health. Here the CDR3 reads CASSVEGHGLDEQYF. The CDR3 bases are TGTGCCAGCAGCGTAGAGGGACACGGTCTGGACGAGCAGTACTTC.